The 20 T cell receptor beta chains given below trace back to one sample, sequenced in a study of blood T cell repertoires in COVID-19. The method was immunoSEQ multiplex PCR; TCRdb's version includes in-frame clones alone and lacks a portion of them. The sample lists some 200,000 clones; about 88% were seen once. Sample: peripheral blood. Receptor source: a woman over 75 in a cohort sampled during active or convalescent COVID-19.

J is TRBJ2-3 and V is TRBV5-4, with 11 bases fitting TRBD2. The CDR3 length is 18 residues. V lost 1 base to trimming and J lost 2 bases; unmatched junction nucleotides: 9. Germline V CDR1 and CDR2: SGHNT, YYREEE (reference sequence). This CDR3 is CASSLSEASGGTTDTQYF. In DNA form, the CDR3 reads TGTGCCAGCAGCTTGTCTGAGGCTAGCGGGGGGACCACAGATACGCAGTATTTT.

V is TRBV28 and J is TRBJ2-3; the match to TRBD2 covers 7 bases. V was pared by 5 bases and J by 4 bases, with 6 bases of the junction left unmatched. Germline V lookup: CDR1 MDHEN, CDR2 SYDVKM. The CDR3 consists of 14 residues. Here the CDR3 reads CASSPGGVADTQYF. The CDR3 DNA follows: TGTGCCAGCAGTCCTGGGGGGGTAGCAGATACGCAGTATTTT.

CDR3 in DNA: TGTGCCAGTAGTATGGAGGACAGACGGGGTCAGCCCCAGCATTTT. The encoded protein is CASSMEDRRGQPQHF. The chain joins TRBV19 to TRBJ1-5; D is possibly TRBD1 (6 bases). The CDR3 runs to 15 residues. The germline V gene encodes CDR1 LNHDA and CDR2 SQIVND (reference sequence). Trimming stripped 3 bases from V and 6 bases from J, with 15 bases between.

The rearrangement uses TRBV24-1 and TRBJ2-3, with D possibly matching TRBD2 (6 bases). This CDR3 is 17 amino acids long. Germline V lookup: CDR1 KGHDR, CDR2 SFDVKD. Trimming took off 9 bases at V and 6 bases at J, with 27 bases between the two ends. The CDR3 sequence: CATRPGGLGGGGDTQYF. The CDR3 bases are TGTGCCACCCGACCCGGCGGATTGGGCGGTGGGGGGGATACGCAGTATTTT.

The rearrangement joins TRBV5-5 to TRBJ1-2; 7 nucleotides match TRBD1. Trimming cost V 6 bases and J 0 bases; bases outside gene matches: 5. The length of the CDR3 is 14 residues. The germline gives CDR1 SGHKS, CDR2 YYEKEE (reference sequence). CDR3: CASIRDSTNYGYTF. CDR3 DNA: TGTGCCAGCATCCGGGACAGCACTAACTATGGCTACACCTTC. Looking up the rest from reference TRBV5-5 and TRBJ1-2 gives the full variable domain: DAGVTQSPTHLIKTRGQQVTLRCSPISGHKSVSWYQQVLGQGPQFIFQYYEKEERGRGNFPDRFSARQFPNYSSELNVNALLLGDSALYLCASIRDSTNYGYTFGSGTRLTVV.

The rearrangement uses TRBV6-6 and TRBJ1-5, with 7 positions matching TRBD1. The J segment lost 6 bases and the V segment lost 5 bases, leaving 4 bases of the junction unmatched. The germline V gene has CDR1 MNHNY and CDR2 SVGAGI (reference sequence). This CDR3 has 13 amino acids. The CDR3 region is CASSRGPGQPQHF. The CDR3 DNA reads as TGTGCCAGCAGTAGGGGGCCTGGTCAGCCCCAGCATTTT.

The chain is built from TRBV2 and TRBJ1-6; D not certain. CDR3 length: 13 residues. Trimming shortened V by 5 bases and J by 7 bases, and 9 bases separated the two germline ends. CDR1 and CDR2 from the germline V gene are SNHLY and FYNNEI. The CDR3 coding sequence is TGTGCCAGCAGTCCAGCGGGGAATTCACCCCTCCACTTT. The encoded protein is CASSPAGNSPLHF. The whole variable domain, filled in from reference TRBV2 and TRBJ1-6, reads EPEVTQTPSHQVTQMGQEVILRCVPISNHLYFYWYRQILGQKVEFLVSFYNNEISEKSEIFDDQFSVERPDGSNFTLKIRSTKLEDSAMYFCASSPAGNSPLHFGNGTRLTVT.

The chain combines TRBV5-1 with TRBJ1-2; a possible D gene is TRBD1 (5 bases). Germline loops: CDR1 SGHRS, CDR2 YFSETQ. The CDR3 extends over 14 amino acids. Trimming shortened V by 0 bases and J by 5 bases, and 11 bases separated the two germline ends. CDR3 nucleotide sequence: TGCGCCAGCAGCTTGGAAGGGGCGTTTTATGGCTACACCTTC. Translation gives CASSLEGAFYGYTF.

This clone has more than one count but fewer than ten. The chain uses TRBV6-5 and TRBJ1-1, with 10 positions matching TRBD1. The V and J ends lost 3 bases and 1 base, in that order; junction bases with no gene match: 2. Germline loops: CDR1 MNHEY, CDR2 SVGAGI. The CDR3 totals 15 residues. The CDR3 protein is CASSYRDRGNTEAFF. In DNA form, the CDR3 reads TGTGCCAGCAGTTATCGGGACAGGGGGAACACTGAAGCTTTCTTT.

V is TRBV12-3 or TRBV12-4 and J is TRBJ1-5, with D possibly matching TRBD1 (5 bases). The CDR3 is 13 residues long. V lost 3 bases and J lost 5, with 8 bases in between. The CDR3 loop reads CASSFSRDQPQHF. In DNA form, the CDR3 reads TGTGCCAGCAGTTTCTCCAGGGATCAGCCCCAGCATTTT.

The rearrangement joins TRBV19 to TRBJ2-4; 8 bases match TRBD2. Germline V lookup: CDR1 LNHDA, CDR2 SQIVND (reference sequence). Trimming took 4 bases from V and 0 from J; bases not matched to a gene: 14. There are 19 residues in the CDR3. The DNA for the CDR3 is TGTGCCAGTAGTAAGGGGCCTTTGCGGGGGGCTATAGCCAAAAACATTCAGTACTTC. Translation gives CASSKGPLRGAIAKNIQYF.

CDR3 bases: TGTGCCTGGGGACACCGGGACAGGGGCGAGCAGTACTTC. Translating gives CAWGHRDRGEQYF. The chain recombines TRBV30 with TRBJ2-7; 10 nucleotides align to TRBD1. This CDR3 contains 13 residues. Trimming at V came to 5 bases and at J to 6 bases, leaving 7 bases not matched to a gene. From germline, CDR1 is GTSNPN and CDR2 SVGIG (reference sequence).

This clone has just a few counts. V is TRBV28 and J is TRBJ2-4, with 10 bases identical to TRBD1. Losses at the gene ends were 9 bases for V and 6 bases for J; bases not matched to a gene: 2. The length of the CDR3 is 12 residues. Germline V gene data show CDR1 as MDHEN and CDR2 as SYDVKM. The CDR3 sequence is CASRTGGNIQYF. The CDR3 DNA reads TGTGCCAGTAGGACAGGGGGAAACATTCAGTACTTC.

V and J are TRBV5-4 and TRBJ1-3; 9 bases fit TRBD1. The V gene end was trimmed by 4 bases and the J gene end by 0 bases; junction bases not matched to a gene: 5. This CDR3 is 16 amino acids long. The germline V gene encodes CDR1 SGHNT and CDR2 YYREEE (reference sequence). The CDR3 DNA sequence: TGTGCCAGCAGCACAGGGACAGGGTACTCTGGAAACACCATATATTTT. Protein sequence: CASSTGTGYSGNTIYF.

The sample holds a few counts of this clone. The V gene is TRBV7-8, the J gene TRBJ2-7; D perhaps matches TRBD2 (5 bases). The CDR3 runs 13 residues. The V end was cut by 6 bases, the J end by 4 bases, with 13 bases between. Germline CDR1 reads SGHVS; CDR2 reads FQNEAQ. CDR3 loop: CASSKGREYEQYV. The CDR3 nucleotides are TGTGCCAGCAGTAAGGGTAGGGAGTACGAGCAGTACGTC.

The chain carries TRBV18 and TRBJ1-1, with TRBD1 as a possible D gene (6 bases). This CDR3 has 16 amino acids. V lost 0 bases to trimming and J lost 1 base, with 12 bases between them. Germline loops: CDR1 KGHSH, CDR2 LQKENI. CDR3: CASSPPNPGQNTEAFF. CDR3 DNA sequence: TGTGCCAGCTCACCACCAAACCCGGGACAGAACACTGAAGCTTTCTTT. The full variable domain, completed using reference TRBV18 and TRBJ1-1, is NAGVMQNPRHLVRRRGQEARLRCSPMKGHSHVYWYRQLPEEGLKFMVYLQKENIIDESGMPKERFSAEFPKEGPSILRIQQVVRGDSAAYFCASSPPNPGQNTEAFFGQGTRLTVV.

The V gene is TRBV5-1, the J gene TRBJ2-1; 7 nucleotides align to TRBD2. CDR1 is SGHRS, CDR2 YFSETQ, per germline. The ends lost 2 bases at V and 1 base at J; junction bases unmatched: 6. The CDR3 is made up of 16 amino acids. The CDR3, as DNA: TGCGCCAGCAGCTTCAGGGCGGGAGTGTCCTACAATGAGCAGTTCTTC. It yields the protein CASSFRAGVSYNEQFF.

The chain recombines TRBV20-1 with TRBJ1-2; 8 bases map to TRBD1. CDR1 and CDR2 (germline): DFQATT, SNEGSKA (reference sequence). The CDR3 loop spans 15 amino acids. Unmatched junction bases numbered 10, after V lost 3 bases and J lost 4 bases. The CDR3 here is CSASAAGGAVYGYTF. The CDR3 nucleotides are TGCAGTGCTAGTGCCGCAGGGGGCGCCGTCTATGGCTACACCTTC.

The V gene is TRBV28, the J gene TRBJ1-6; D is perhaps TRBD1 (6 bases). This CDR3 is built from 16 residues. Germline V lookup: CDR1 MDHEN, CDR2 SYDVKM. V was pared by 3 bases and J by 9 bases, with 18 bases between. The CDR3, as DNA: TGTGCCAGCAGTTTTCTAGGGGGAAATGGTGGTTCACCCCTCCACTTT. Translating it yields CASSFLGGNGGSPLHF.

In its sample, this clone was seen a few times. The genes are TRBV4-1 and TRBJ2-1; 9 bases match TRBD2. V gave up 3 bases and J gave up 3 bases; unmatched junction bases: 6. The CDR3 covers 16 residues. The germline V gene has CDR1 MGHRA and CDR2 YSYEKL. CDR3 in DNA: TGCGCCAGCAGCCAGATACGACTAGCGGTCTACAATGAGCAGTTCTTC. Translating gives CASSQIRLAVYNEQFF.